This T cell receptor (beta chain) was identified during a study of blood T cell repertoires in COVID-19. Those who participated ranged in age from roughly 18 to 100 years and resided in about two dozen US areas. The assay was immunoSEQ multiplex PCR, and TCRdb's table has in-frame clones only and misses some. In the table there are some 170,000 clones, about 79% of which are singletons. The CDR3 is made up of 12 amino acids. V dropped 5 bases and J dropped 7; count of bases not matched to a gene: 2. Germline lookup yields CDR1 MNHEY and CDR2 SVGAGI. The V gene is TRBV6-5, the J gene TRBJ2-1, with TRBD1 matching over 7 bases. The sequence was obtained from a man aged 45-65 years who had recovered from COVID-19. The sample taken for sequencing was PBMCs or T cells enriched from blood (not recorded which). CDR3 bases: TGTGCCAGCAGTCCGACAGGGAATGAGCAGTTCTTC. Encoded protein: CASSPTGNEQFF.